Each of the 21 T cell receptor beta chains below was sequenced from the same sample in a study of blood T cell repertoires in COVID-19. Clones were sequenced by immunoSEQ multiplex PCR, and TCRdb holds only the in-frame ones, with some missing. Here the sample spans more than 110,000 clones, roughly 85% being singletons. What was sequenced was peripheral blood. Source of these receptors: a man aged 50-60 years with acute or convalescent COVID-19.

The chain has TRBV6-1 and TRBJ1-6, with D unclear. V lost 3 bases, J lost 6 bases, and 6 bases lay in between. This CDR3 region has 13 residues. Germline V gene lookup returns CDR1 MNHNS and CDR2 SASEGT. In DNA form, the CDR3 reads TGTGCCAGCAGTGAGCGGGGTAATTCACCCCTCCACTTT. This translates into CASSERGNSPLHF.

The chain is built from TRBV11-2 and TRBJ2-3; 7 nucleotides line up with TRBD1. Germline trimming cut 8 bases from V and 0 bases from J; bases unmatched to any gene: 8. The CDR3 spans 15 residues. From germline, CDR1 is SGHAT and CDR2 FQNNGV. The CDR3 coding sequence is TGTGCCAGCCGGGCGACAGGGCCGAGCACAGATACGCAGTATTTT. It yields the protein CASRATGPSTDTQYF.

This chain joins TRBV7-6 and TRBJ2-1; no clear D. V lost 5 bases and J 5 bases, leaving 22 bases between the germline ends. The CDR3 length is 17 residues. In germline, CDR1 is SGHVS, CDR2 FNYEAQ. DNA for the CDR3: TGTGCCAGCAGCCCGACCAACGAGCGATTCCTAAACAATGAGCAGTTCTTC. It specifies CASSPTNERFLNNEQFF.

CDR3 amino acids: CASSAGQSSYEQYF. The CDR3 DNA reads as TGTGCCAGCAGCGCCGGACAGAGCTCCTACGAGCAGTACTTC. The gene calls are TRBV9 and TRBJ2-7, with a possible D match to TRBD1 (6 bases). The CDR3 totals 14 residues. The germline CDR1 and CDR2 sequences are SGDLS and YYNGEE. Trimming took off 3 bases at V and 0 bases at J, with 10 bases between the two ends.

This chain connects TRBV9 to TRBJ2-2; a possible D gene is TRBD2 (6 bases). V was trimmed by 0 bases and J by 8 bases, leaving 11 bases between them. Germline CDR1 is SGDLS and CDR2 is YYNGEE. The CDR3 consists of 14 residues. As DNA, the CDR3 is TGTGCCAGCAGCGTAGATGGAGGGATAGGGGAGCTGTTTTTT. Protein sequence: CASSVDGGIGELFF.

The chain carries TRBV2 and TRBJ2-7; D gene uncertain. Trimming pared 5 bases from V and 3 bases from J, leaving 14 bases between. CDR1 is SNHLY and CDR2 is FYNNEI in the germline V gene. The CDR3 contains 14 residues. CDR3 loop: CASSRPTAVYEQYF. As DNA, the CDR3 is TGTGCCAGCAGTCGGCCCACAGCAGTCTACGAGCAGTACTTC.

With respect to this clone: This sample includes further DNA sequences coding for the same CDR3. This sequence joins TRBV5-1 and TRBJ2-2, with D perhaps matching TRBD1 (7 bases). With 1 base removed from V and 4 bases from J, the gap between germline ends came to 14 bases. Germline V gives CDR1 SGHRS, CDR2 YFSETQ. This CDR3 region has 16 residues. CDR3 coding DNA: TGCGCCAGCAGCTTGCTGCAGGGGGGTACCACCGGGGAGCTGTTTTTT. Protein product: CASSLLQGGTTGELFF. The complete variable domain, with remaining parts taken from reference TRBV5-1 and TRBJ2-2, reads KAGVTQTPRYLIKTRGQQVTLSCSPISGHRSVSWYQQTPGQGLQFLFEYFSETQRNKGNFPGRFSGRQFSNSRSEMNVSTLELGDSALYLCASSLLQGGTTGELFFGEGSRLTVL.

The CDR3 loop reads CASTPGQGAGEQFF. CDR3 nucleotide sequence: TGTGCCAGCACACCGGGACAGGGGGCAGGTGAGCAGTTCTTC. This rearrangement joins TRBV6-5 to TRBJ2-1; TRBD1 agrees at 12 bases. V shed 7 bases and J 9 bases; nucleotides not matched to a gene: 7. The CDR3 extends over 14 amino acids. Germline-derived CDR1 and CDR2 are MNHEY and SVGAGI.

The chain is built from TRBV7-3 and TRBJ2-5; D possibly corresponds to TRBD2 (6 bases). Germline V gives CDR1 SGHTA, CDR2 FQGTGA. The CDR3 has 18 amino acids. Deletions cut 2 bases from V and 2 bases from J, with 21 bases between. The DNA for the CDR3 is TGTGCCAGCAGCTTACCCCGGAGGGTAATGGACTTTCAAGAGACCCAGTACTTC. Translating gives CASSLPRRVMDFQETQYF. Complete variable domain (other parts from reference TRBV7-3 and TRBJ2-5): GAGVSQTPSNKVTEKGKYVELRCDPISGHTALYWYRQSLGQGPEFLIYFQGTGAADDSGLPNDRFFAVRPEGSVSTLKIQRTERGDSAVYLCASSLPRRVMDFQETQYFGPGTRLLVL.

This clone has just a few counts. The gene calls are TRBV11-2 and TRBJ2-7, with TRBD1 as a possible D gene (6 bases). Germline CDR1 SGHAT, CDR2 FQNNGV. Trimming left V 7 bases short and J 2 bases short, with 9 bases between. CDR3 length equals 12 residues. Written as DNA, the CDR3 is TGTGCCAGCACGGACAGCACCTACGAGCAGTACTTC. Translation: CASTDSTYEQYF.

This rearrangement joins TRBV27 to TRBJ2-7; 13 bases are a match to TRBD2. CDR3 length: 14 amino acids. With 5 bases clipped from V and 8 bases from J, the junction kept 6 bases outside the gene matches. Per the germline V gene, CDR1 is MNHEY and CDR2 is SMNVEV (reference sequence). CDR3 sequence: CASSLGTSGDKQYF. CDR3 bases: TGTGCCAGCAGTCTAGGGACTAGCGGGGATAAGCAGTACTTC.

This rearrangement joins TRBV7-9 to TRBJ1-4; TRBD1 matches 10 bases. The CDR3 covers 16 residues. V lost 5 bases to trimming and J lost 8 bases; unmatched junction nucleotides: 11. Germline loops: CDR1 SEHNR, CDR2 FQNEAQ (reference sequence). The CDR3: CASSPGTGVAGEKLFF. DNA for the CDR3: TGTGCCAGCAGCCCCGGGACAGGGGTTGCGGGGGAAAAACTGTTTTTT.

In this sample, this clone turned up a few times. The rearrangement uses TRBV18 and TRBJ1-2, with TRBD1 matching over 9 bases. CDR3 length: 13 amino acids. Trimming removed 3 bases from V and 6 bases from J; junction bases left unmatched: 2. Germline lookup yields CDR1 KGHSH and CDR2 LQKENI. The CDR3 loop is CASSPGQGDGYTF. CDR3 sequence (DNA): TGTGCCAGCTCACCGGGACAGGGTGATGGCTACACCTTC.

CDR3 sequence: CATLGLAGADEQYF. CDR3 nucleotide sequence: TGTGCCACCCTAGGACTAGCGGGAGCTGACGAGCAGTACTTC. J is TRBJ2-7 and V is TRBV28, with 13 nucleotides matching TRBD2. V trimming: 10 bases; J trimming: 5 bases; junction bases outside the gene matches: 8. The CDR3 covers 14 residues. CDR1 MDHEN and CDR2 SYDVKM come from the germline V gene.

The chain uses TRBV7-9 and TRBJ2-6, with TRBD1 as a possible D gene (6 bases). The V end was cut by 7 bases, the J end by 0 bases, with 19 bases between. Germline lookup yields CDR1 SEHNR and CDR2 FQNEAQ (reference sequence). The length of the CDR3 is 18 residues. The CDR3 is CASTPLWTEGSGANVLTF. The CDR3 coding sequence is TGTGCCAGCACCCCCCTCTGGACAGAAGGCTCTGGGGCCAACGTCCTGACTTTC.

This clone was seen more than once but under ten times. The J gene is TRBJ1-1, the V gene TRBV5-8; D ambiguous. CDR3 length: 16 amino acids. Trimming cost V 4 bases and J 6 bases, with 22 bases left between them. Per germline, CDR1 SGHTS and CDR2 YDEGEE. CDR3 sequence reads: CASSPWAHSGFSEAFF. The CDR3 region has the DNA TGTGCCAGCAGCCCCTGGGCCCACTCCGGTTTCTCTGAAGCTTTCTTT.

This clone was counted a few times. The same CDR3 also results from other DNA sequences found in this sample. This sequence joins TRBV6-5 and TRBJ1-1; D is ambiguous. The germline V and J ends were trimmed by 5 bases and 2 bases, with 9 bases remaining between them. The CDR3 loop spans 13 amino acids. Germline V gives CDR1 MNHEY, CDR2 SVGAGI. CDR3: CASSRGGNTEAFF. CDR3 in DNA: TGTGCCAGCAGTCGAGGTGGAAACACTGAAGCTTTCTTT.

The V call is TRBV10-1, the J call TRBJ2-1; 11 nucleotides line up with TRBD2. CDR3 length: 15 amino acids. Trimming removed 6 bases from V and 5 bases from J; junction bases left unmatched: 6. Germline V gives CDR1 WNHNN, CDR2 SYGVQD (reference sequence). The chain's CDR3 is CASRGGTSGNNEQFF. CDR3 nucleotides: TGCGCCAGCAGGGGGGGGACTAGCGGAAACAATGAGCAGTTCTTC.

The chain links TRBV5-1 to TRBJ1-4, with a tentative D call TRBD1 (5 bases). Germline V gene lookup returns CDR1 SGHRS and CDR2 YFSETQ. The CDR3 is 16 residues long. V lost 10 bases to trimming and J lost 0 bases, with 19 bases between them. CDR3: CASQVGGTATNEKLFF. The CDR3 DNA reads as TGCGCCTCCCAGGTGGGGGGGACTGCAACTAATGAAAAACTGTTTTTT.

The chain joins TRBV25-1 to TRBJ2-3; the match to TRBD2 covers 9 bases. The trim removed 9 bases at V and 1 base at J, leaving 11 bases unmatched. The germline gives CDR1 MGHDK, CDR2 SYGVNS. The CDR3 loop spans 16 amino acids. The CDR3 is CARKDEREAGTDTQYF. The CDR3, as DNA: TGTGCCAGAAAAGACGAGCGGGAGGCTGGCACAGATACGCAGTATTTT.

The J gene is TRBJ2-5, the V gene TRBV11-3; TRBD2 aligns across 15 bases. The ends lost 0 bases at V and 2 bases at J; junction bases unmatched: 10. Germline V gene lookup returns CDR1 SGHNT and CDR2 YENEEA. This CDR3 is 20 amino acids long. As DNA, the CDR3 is TGTGCCAGCAGCTTAGAGGGACTAGCGGGAGGACTAGTCGCTCAAGAGACCCAGTACTTC. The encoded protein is CASSLEGLAGGLVAQETQYF.